A selection of T cell receptor beta chains follows, all from one sample in a study of cytomegalovirus exposure and HLA in healthy donors. Sequencing was performed with immunoSEQ multiplex PCR; in TCRdb, only in-frame clones are kept and a portion is missing. Of about 140,000 clones in the sample, 80% are singletons; the top ten hold around 4.9%. Sequencing used PBMCs. The receptors stem from a male donor in good health and CMV-seronegative. CDR3s include the opening cysteine and the closing phenylalanine or tryptophan. A D gene is named only where the DNA matches it firmly. Only some rows state a clone size, as once, few, many or a class for expanded clones.

clone_size j_call v_call d_call cdr3_aa cdr3_nt
NA TRBJ1-5 TRBV19 NA CASRDIVMWQPQHF TGTGCCAGCAGGGACATCGTGATGTGGCAGCCCCAGCATTTT
NA TRBJ2-7 TRBV5-6 TRBD1 CASSLVKGAKGAYEQYF TGTGCCAGCAGCTTGGTGAAGGGGGCGAAAGGGGCATACGAGCAGTACTTC
NA TRBJ2-2 TRBV28 TRBD1 CASRLTGGAGELFF TGTGCCAGCAGGTTAACAGGGGGCGCCGGGGAGCTGTTTTTT
NA TRBJ1-1 TRBV5-4 NA CASQDRDTEAFF TGTGCCAGCCAGGACAGAGACACTGAAGCTTTCTTT
NA TRBJ2-3 TRBV9 TRBD1 CASSLRSSRQGYPDTQYF TGTGCCAGCAGCCTCCGTTCGAGTCGACAGGGGTACCCAGATACGCAGTATTTT
NA TRBJ2-3 TRBV27 TRBD2 CASSTRTSGASTDTQYF TGTGCCAGCAGTACCCGAACTAGCGGTGCTAGCACAGATACGCAGTATTTT
few TRBJ1-4 TRBV18 TRBD1 CASHRDSATNEKLFF TGTGCCAGTCATCGGGACAGTGCAACTAATGAAAAACTGTTTTTT
NA TRBJ2-6 TRBV6-4 NA CASSRDSGANVLTF TGTGCCAGCAGCCGGGACTCTGGGGCCAACGTCCTGACTTTC
few TRBJ2-1 TRBV7-9 TRBD2 CASSLGLAGSYSYNEQFF TGTGCCAGCAGCTTGGGGCTAGCGGGGAGCTACTCCTACAATGAGCAGTTCTTC
NA TRBJ1-4 TRBV19 TRBD1 CASSLPTGLGEKLFF TGTGCCAGTAGTCTTCCGACAGGGCTGGGGGAAAAACTGTTTTTT
NA TRBJ1-1 TRBV4-1 NA CASSQGWARGPLGAFF TGCGCCAGCAGCCAAGGATGGGCCAGGGGACCCTTGGGGGCTTTCTTT
NA TRBJ2-7 TRBV7-9 TRBD1 CASSSSRQGTHEQYF TGTGCCAGCAGCTCTTCCAGACAGGGTACCCACGAGCAGTACTTC
once TRBJ1-2 TRBV7-6 NA CASSPSGESGYTF TGTGCCAGCAGCCCTTCTGGAGAGTCTGGCTACACCTTC
NA TRBJ2-7 TRBV4-2 NA CASSQDISRSYEQYF TGTGCCAGCAGCCAAGATATTAGCCGATCCTACGAGCAGTACTTC
NA TRBJ2-1 TRBV7-3 TRBD2 CASSLLDGLAGAREQFF TGTGCCAGCAGCTTACTCGACGGGTTAGCGGGGGCCCGGGAGCAGTTCTTC
once TRBJ1-3 TRBV5-5 NA CASSLELTANRNTIYF TGTGCCAGCAGCTTGGAACTGACAGCTAATAGAAACACCATATATTTT
NA TRBJ2-7 TRBV6-1 NA CATFLELFPYEQYF TGTGCCACCTTCCTAGAGCTTTTCCCCTACGAGCAGTACTTC
NA TRBJ2-5 TRBV30 TRBD2 CAWSLAGGPRETQYF TGTGCCTGGAGTCTAGCGGGGGGGCCCCGGGAGACCCAGTACTTC
NA TRBJ2-5 TRBV5-1 NA CASSATLGGETQYF TGCGCCAGCAGCGCCACGCTGGGGGGTGAGACCCAGTACTTC
few TRBJ1-2 TRBV4-1 TRBD1 CTSSPTQGAEGYTF TGCACCAGCAGCCCGACACAGGGGGCTGAAGGCTACACCTTC
NA TRBJ1-2 TRBV6-1 NA CASMALDYGYTF TGTGCCAGTATGGCCCTAGACTATGGCTACACCTTC
few TRBJ2-2 TRBV29-1 NA CSVEEAGQNTGELFF TGCAGCGTTGAAGAGGCAGGACAGAACACCGGGGAGCTGTTTTTT
NA TRBJ2-3 TRBV11-2 TRBD2 CASSLGSSGGIDTQYF TGTGCCAGCAGCTTAGGATCTAGCGGGGGAATAGATACGCAGTATTTT
few TRBJ1-6 TRBV6-5 TRBD1 CASSYYLDRRGLHF TGTGCCAGCAGTTACTATCTGGACAGGCGCGGCCTCCACTTT
once TRBJ1-2 TRBV18 NA CASSPEGYGYTF TGTGCCAGCTCACCCGAGGGCTATGGCTACACCTTC
NA TRBJ2-2 TRBV28 TRBD2 CASSSPGGMRTGELFF TGTGCCAGCAGCTCCCCCGGGGGGATGAGAACCGGGGAGCTGTTTTTT
NA TRBJ1-1 TRBV4-3 NA CASSQEPRGGGAEAFF TGCGCCAGCAGCCAAGAGCCCCGGGGTGGTGGCGCTGAAGCTTTCTTT
NA TRBJ1-2 TRBV7-9 TRBD1 CASSLVATGGANYGYTF TGTGCCAGCAGCTTAGTGGCCACAGGGGGCGCGAACTATGGCTACACCTTC
NA TRBJ1-5 TRBV27 NA CASSEVYSNQPQHF TGTGCCAGCTCCGAGGTTTATAGCAATCAGCCCCAGCATTTT
once TRBJ1-6 TRBV6-1 NA CASNTGTNSPLHF TGTGCCAGCAATACAGGGACAAATTCACCCCTCCACTTT
NA TRBJ1-1 TRBV7-9 NA CSSSLVGTRGTEAFF TGTTCCAGCAGCTTAGTTGGGACCCGGGGGACTGAAGCTTTCTTT
once TRBJ1-6 TRBV15 NA CATSSRGFDSPLHF TGTGCCACCAGTAGTCGGGGTTTCGATTCACCCCTCCACTTT
NA TRBJ1-5 TRBV2 TRBD1 CASTGDRGQPGDQPQHF TGTGCCAGCACCGGGGACAGGGGGCAGCCGGGGGATCAGCCCCAGCATTTT
NA TRBJ1-4 TRBV2 TRBD1 CASSRTGETTNEKLFF TGTGCCAGCAGCAGGACAGGGGAGACGACTAATGAAAAACTGTTTTTT
NA TRBJ2-6 TRBV7-2 NA CASSSRVGGANVLTF TGTGCCAGCAGCTCCAGGGTTGGCGGGGCCAACGTCCTGACTTTC
NA TRBJ2-1 TRBV4-3 TRBD2 CASSPGLASNEQFF TGCGCCAGCTCGCCGGGACTAGCGTCTAATGAGCAGTTCTTC
few TRBJ1-1 TRBV27 NA CASSPHTLGGDSKKAFF TGTGCCAGCAGTCCTCACACCCTTGGGGGGGACTCAAAAAAAGCTTTCTTT
once TRBJ2-3 TRBV28 NA CASSPTGNTDTQYF TGTGCCAGCAGTCCAACAGGGAACACAGATACGCAGTATTTT
NA TRBJ1-5 TRBV7-2 NA CASSFGGNQPQHF TGTGCCAGCAGCTTCGGCGGGAATCAGCCCCAGCATTTT
few TRBJ1-2 TRBV2 NA CASSQGIPYGYTF TGTGCCAGCAGTCAGGGAATTCCCTATGGCTACACCTTC
NA TRBJ2-5 TRBV29-1 TRBD1 CSVGTGSSWETQYF TGCAGCGTAGGGACAGGCTCCTCGTGGGAGACCCAGTACTTC
few TRBJ1-2 TRBV7-9 NA CASSFPETGFGYTF TGTGCCAGCAGCTTTCCCGAGACAGGCTTTGGCTACACCTTC
NA TRBJ1-4 TRBV30 TRBD1 CASSGGQGRTNEKLFF TGTGCCTCCAGTGGGGGACAGGGGAGGACTAATGAAAAACTGTTTTTT
NA TRBJ1-5 TRBV6-6 NA CASMGGDGQPQHF TGTGCCAGCATGGGGGGGGACGGTCAGCCCCAGCATTTT
NA TRBJ2-2 TRBV9 NA CASSVAGNTGELFF TGTGCCAGCAGCGTAGCGGGGAACACCGGGGAGCTGTTTTTT
few TRBJ1-2 TRBV19 NA CASRSGATHYGYTF TGTGCCAGTCGATCGGGAGCAACCCACTATGGCTACACCTTC